This T cell receptor beta chain stems from a study of identical twins. Study results and caveats: Memory repertoires showed no such pattern, whereas abundant cord blood beta clonotypes carried fewer insertions. Zero-insertion analyses might be partly confounded by invariant T cells like MAIT and iNKT. These conclusions were based on statistical analysis (cross-sectional, not following the same donors).

This clonotype occurred a few times. Its antigen remains unknown. Each cDNA held unique molecular identifiers, and template switching gave it a universal primer site. TCRdb used MiXCR to reprocess the 5' RACE reads, holding one entry per CDR3 protein. The profile shows around 280,000 distinct CDR3 sequences, approximately 8.5% of them singletons. CDR1 MGHDK and CDR2 SYGVNS come from the germline V gene. The CDR3 is 15 amino acids. Trimming shortened V by 4 bases and J by 0 bases, and 11 bases separated the two germline ends. These records were also assigned to another study, of yellow fever vaccine responses in identical twins.

J is TRBJ2-3 and V is TRBV25-1; no clear D gene. The source material was memory (CD45RO+) T cells sorted from blood. This sequence originates from a woman aged 18 to 35 in good health. The CDR3 protein is CASSGHTPSTDTQYF. CDR3 in DNA: TGTGCCAGCAGTGGACACACCCCTAGCACAGATACGCAGTATTTT.